The rows below give T cell receptor beta chains drawn from one sample of a study of T cells in Graves' hyperthyroidism and ophthalmopathy. TCRdb reanalysed the multiplex PCR reads using MiXCR and keeps one entry per CDR3 protein. The repertoire holds some 490,000 distinct CDR3 sequences, with approximately 16% as singletons. The source material was blood. The receptors shown here come from a woman aged 25 to 39 with Graves' ophthalmopathy. The CDR3 runs from the conserved cysteine through the conserved F or W. Each record gives: V gene, CDR3 length, D gene, clone size, J gene, CDR3 protein, CDR3 DNA. A D gene is named only where the DNA matches it firmly. Part of the rows lack a size; the others show once, few, many or a class for expanded clones.

TRBV7-2	14	TRBD2	many	TRBJ2-7	CASSLGTSIYEQYF	TGTGCCAGCAGCTTAGGGACTAGCATCTACGAGCAGTACTTC
TRBV12-3/TRBV12-4	14	-	many	TRBJ1-1	CASSLRSRSPEAFF	TGTGCCAGCAGTTTACGGTCCAGATCGCCTGAAGCTTTCTTT
TRBV28	14	-	many	TRBJ2-7	CASRVSGQRSEQYF	TGTGCCAGCAGAGTTTCCGGACAGCGTAGCGAGCAGTACTTC
TRBV5-1	15	-	-	TRBJ1-2	CASSLVPANSDGYTF	TGCGCCAGCAGCTTGGTCCCAGCAAATAGCGATGGCTACACCTTC
TRBV20-1	16	-	many	TRBJ2-5	CSATAHGRDGGETQYF	TGCAGTGCCACGGCCCATGGGCGGGACGGCGGGGAGACCCAGTACTTC
TRBV4-1	15	TRBD2	few	TRBJ2-7	CASSQDSSGRYEQYF	TGCGCCAGCAGCCAAGACTCTAGCGGGAGATACGAGCAGTACTTC
TRBV7-2	16	-	once	TRBJ2-5	CASSLGSSRGWETQYF	TGTGCCAGCAGCTTAGGCTCTAGCAGGGGTTGGGAGACCCAGTACTTC
TRBV20-1	15	-	many	TRBJ2-1	CSATGQWEGDDEQFF	TGCAGTGCTACGGGACAGTGGGAGGGCGACGATGAGCAGTTCTTC
TRBV5-1	15	TRBD2	many	TRBJ2-7	CASSLTGLDPHEQYF	TGCGCCAGCAGCTTGACGGGACTAGATCCCCACGAGCAGTACTTC
TRBV5-1	12	TRBD1	-	TRBJ1-4	CASSPGGQGLFF	TGCGCCAGCAGCCCAGGGGGACAGGGCCTGTTTTTT
TRBV3-1	12	-	-	TRBJ2-2	CASSQKSGELFF	TGTGCCAGCAGCCAGAAGTCCGGGGAGCTGTTTTTT
TRBV28	11	-	many	TRBJ2-7	CASSRSWEQYF	TGTGCCAGCAGCCGCTCTTGGGAGCAGTACTTC
TRBV7-9	14	TRBD1	once	TRBJ1-4	CASSRQGTNEELFF	TGTGCCAGCAGCCGACAGGGAACTAATGAAGAACTGTTTTTT
TRBV5-8	13	-	many	TRBJ2-3	CASSPDDADTQYF	TGTGCCAGCAGCCCCGACGACGCCGATACGCAGTATTTT
TRBV5-1	15	-	many	TRBJ2-3	CASSWEERVVDTQYF	TGCGCCAGCAGCTGGGAGGAACGAGTAGTTGATACGCAGTATTTT
TRBV7-2	15	TRBD2	many	TRBJ2-7	CASSQPSGGPYEQYF	TGTGCCAGCAGCCAGCCTAGCGGGGGACCCTACGAGCAGTACTTC
TRBV5-4	11	TRBD1	few	TRBJ2-5	CASSRDRDQYF	TGTGCCAGCAGCCGGGACAGGGACCAGTACTTC
TRBV12-3/TRBV12-4	14	-	-	TRBJ1-2	CASSLKEDRGRYTF	TGTGCCAGCAGTTTAAAGGAGGACCGCGGACGCTACACCTTC
TRBV5-1	14	-	many	TRBJ1-5	CASSPGWGSQPQHF	TGCGCCAGCAGCCCCGGATGGGGGAGTCAGCCCCAGCATTTT
TRBV5-1	17	TRBD2	many	TRBJ2-3	CASSLGLAGVPGDTQYF	TGCGCCAGCAGCTTAGGACTAGCGGGAGTACCAGGAGATACGCAGTATTTT
TRBV29-1	14	-	once	TRBJ1-4	CSVHRRTTNEKLFF	TGCAGCGTCCACAGGCGTACAACTAATGAAAAACTGTTTTTT
TRBV19	14	-	many	TRBJ1-1	CASTSGRVRTEAFF	TGTGCCAGTACCTCGGGCAGGGTGCGAACTGAAGCTTTCTTT
TRBV6-2/TRBV6-3	14	-	-	TRBJ2-7	CASSYWGLADEQYF	TGTGCCAGCAGTTATTGGGGCCTCGCAGACGAGCAGTACTTC
TRBV20-1	12	-	many	TRBJ1-1	CSTDRLNTEAFF	TGCAGTACAGACAGGTTGAACACTGAAGCTTTCTTT
TRBV2	15	-	-	TRBJ2-5	CASSVEGNRQETQYF	TGTGCCAGCAGCGTAGAGGGTAATAGGCAAGAGACCCAGTACTTC
TRBV3-1	13	-	many	TRBJ1-4	CASSPLGGEKLFF	TGTGCCAGCAGCCCTCTCGGAGGCGAAAAACTGTTTTTT
TRBV7-9	14	-	few	TRBJ2-6	CASSDHSGANVLTF	TGTGCCAGCAGTGACCACTCTGGGGCCAACGTCCTGACTTTC
TRBV3-1	14	-	few	TRBJ2-7	CASSHRDYYPEQYF	TGTGCCAGCAGCCACCGGGATTATTACCCCGAGCAGTACTTC
TRBV27	14	-	few	TRBJ2-1	CASGYLSSYNEQFF	TGTGCCAGCGGGTATTTGAGCTCCTACAATGAGCAGTTCTTC
TRBV28	13	-	many	TRBJ1-1	CASGLSGIRDAFF	TGTGCCAGCGGGTTATCTGGGATTCGCGATGCTTTCTTT
TRBV6-6	15	-	few	TRBJ2-3	CASSHRGEGTDTQYF	TGTGCCAGCAGCCACAGGGGGGAGGGGACAGATACGCAGTATTTT
TRBV6-1	13	-	few	TRBJ2-5	CASSAGNEETQYF	TGTGCCAGCAGTGCCGGGAACGAAGAGACCCAGTACTTC
TRBV5-1	16	TRBD2	few	TRBJ2-3	CATASGRFRSTDTQYF	TGCGCCACCGCTAGCGGGAGGTTCCGTAGCACAGATACGCAGTATTTT
TRBV2	16	-	-	TRBJ2-4	CASSHRAGANENIQYF	TGTGCCAGCAGCCATCGGGCGGGGGCGAACGAAAACATTCAGTACTTC
TRBV18	15	-	many	TRBJ1-1	CASSLTLAGSPEAFF	TGTGCCAGCTCGCTGACCCTTGCAGGGTCCCCTGAAGCTTTCTTT
TRBV11-2	14	-	many	TRBJ2-7	CASSFGPQTPEQYF	TGTGCCAGCAGCTTCGGGCCACAGACCCCCGAGCAGTACTTC
TRBV28	14	TRBD2	many	TRBJ2-5	CASFTAGGEETQYF	TGTGCCAGCTTTACAGCGGGAGGGGAGGAGACCCAGTACTTC
TRBV20-1	13	-	-	TRBJ2-2	CSARKANTGELFF	TGCAGTGCTAGGAAAGCGAACACCGGGGAGCTGTTTTTT
TRBV12-3/TRBV12-4	14	TRBD1	-	TRBJ2-7	CASSPGAGGGEQYF	TGTGCCAGCAGCCCCGGGGCAGGGGGCGGAGAGCAGTACTTC
TRBV5-1	14	TRBD1	many	TRBJ1-5	CASSQGQGGQPQHF	TGTGCCAGCTCGCAGGGACAGGGTGGACAGCCCCAGCATTTT
TRBV13	15	TRBD1	-	TRBJ2-1	CASYGQGKAYNEQFF	TGTGCCAGCTACGGACAGGGCAAGGCCTACAATGAGCAGTTCTTC
TRBV4-3	18	TRBD1	-	TRBJ2-3	CASSQDARQGGITDTQYF	TGCGCCAGCAGCCAAGATGCTAGACAGGGGGGGATCACAGATACGCAGTATTTT
TRBV28	15	-	many	TRBJ2-7	CASSLMGTVNYEQYF	TGTGCCAGCAGTTTAATGGGTACCGTTAACTACGAGCAGTACTTC